This record looks at one T cell receptor beta chain sequence and its context. J lost 1 base, V lost 5 bases, and 7 bases had no gene match. The length of the CDR3 is 15 residues. The germline CDR1 and CDR2 sequences are SGHTA and FQGTGA. This entry is derived from a study of cytomegalovirus exposure and HLA in healthy donors. Study information: The approximately 130 validation repertoires and the approximately 630 first-cohort repertoires shared a platform, a later analysis reported.

The assay was immunoSEQ multiplex PCR, and TCRdb's table has in-frame clones only and misses some. The table shows about 160,000 clones, with roughly 90% occurring only once. This receptor was taken from a man in his late teens or twenties in good health and CMV-seropositive. The sample taken for sequencing was PBMCs. The chain employs TRBV7-3 and TRBJ2-5, with TRBD2 matching over 7 bases. CDR3: CASSEGTTSQETQYF. The CDR3 coding sequence is TGTGCCAGCAGCGAAGGGACTACAAGCCAAGAGACCCAGTACTTC.